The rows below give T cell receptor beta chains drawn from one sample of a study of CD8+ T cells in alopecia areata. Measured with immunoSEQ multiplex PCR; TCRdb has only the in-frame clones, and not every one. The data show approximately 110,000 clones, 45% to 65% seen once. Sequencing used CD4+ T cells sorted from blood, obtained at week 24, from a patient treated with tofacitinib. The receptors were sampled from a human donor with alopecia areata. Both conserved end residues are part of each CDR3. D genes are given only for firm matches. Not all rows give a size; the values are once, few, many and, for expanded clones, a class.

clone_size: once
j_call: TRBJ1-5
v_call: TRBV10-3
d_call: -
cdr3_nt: TGTGCCATCAGTGGCTCCGTAGAGCAGCCCCAGCATTTT
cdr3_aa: CAISGSVEQPQHF

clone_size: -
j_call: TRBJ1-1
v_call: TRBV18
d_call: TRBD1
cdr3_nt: TGTGCCAGCTCACCGGGACAGGGGACCATGAACACTGAAGCTTTCTTT
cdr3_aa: CASSPGQGTMNTEAFF

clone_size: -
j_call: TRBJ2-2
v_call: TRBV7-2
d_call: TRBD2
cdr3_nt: TGTGCCAGCAGCTTTAGCGGGGGAGGGGAGCTGTTTTTT
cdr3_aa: CASSFSGGGELFF

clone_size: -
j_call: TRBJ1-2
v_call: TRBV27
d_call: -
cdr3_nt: TGTGCCAGCAGTCGGGGGCCCCGGCATGGCTACACCTTC
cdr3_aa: CASSRGPRHGYTF

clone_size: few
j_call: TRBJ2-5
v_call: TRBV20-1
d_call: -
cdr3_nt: TGCAGTGCGCTACAAGAGACCCAGTACTTC
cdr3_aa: CSALQETQYF

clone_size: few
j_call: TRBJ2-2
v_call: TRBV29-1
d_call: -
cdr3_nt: TGCAGCGTAGGCCCACGGGGGACTAACACCGGGGAGCTGTTTTTT
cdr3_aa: CSVGPRGTNTGELFF

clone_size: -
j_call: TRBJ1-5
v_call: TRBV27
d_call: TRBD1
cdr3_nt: TGTGCCAGCAGTCCCTCGCGGGGTCCAGGGGGTCAGCCCCAGCATTTT
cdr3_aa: CASSPSRGPGGQPQHF

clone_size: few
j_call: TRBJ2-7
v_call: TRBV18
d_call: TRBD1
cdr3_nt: TGTGCCAGCTCACCACGGACAGGGACCCACGAGCAGTACTTC
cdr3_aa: CASSPRTGTHEQYF

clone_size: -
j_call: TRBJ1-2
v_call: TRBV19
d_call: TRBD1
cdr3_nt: TGTGCCAGCGCCCCCAGGGGGAACTATGGCTACACCTTC
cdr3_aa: CASAPRGNYGYTF

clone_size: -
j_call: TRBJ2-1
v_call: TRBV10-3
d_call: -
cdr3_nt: TGTGCCATCAGTGAGGAGGGTAGAGATGAGCAGTTCTTC
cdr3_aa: CAISEEGRDEQFF

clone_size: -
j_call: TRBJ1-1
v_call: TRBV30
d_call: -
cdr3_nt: TGTGCCTGGAGTGTAGGTGGGATGAACACTGAAGCTTTCTTT
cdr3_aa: CAWSVGGMNTEAFF

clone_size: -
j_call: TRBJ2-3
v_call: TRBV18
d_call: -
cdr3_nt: TGTGCCAGCTCACCCACATACGGGGCGGGCGATACGCAGTATTTT
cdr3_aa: CASSPTYGAGDTQYF

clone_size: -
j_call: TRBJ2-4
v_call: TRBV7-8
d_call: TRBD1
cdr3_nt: TGTGCCAGCAGCCCGAAAGCTGGGACAGTAACCAAAAACATTCAGTACTTC
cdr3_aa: CASSPKAGTVTKNIQYF

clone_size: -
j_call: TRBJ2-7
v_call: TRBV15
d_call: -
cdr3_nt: TGTGCCACCAGCAGAGATCGCAGGTATACCTACGAGCAGTACTTC
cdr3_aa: CATSRDRRYTYEQYF

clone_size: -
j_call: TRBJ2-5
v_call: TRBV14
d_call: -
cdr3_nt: TGTGCCAGCAGCTCCAATGGAGGAGTCGAGACCCAGTACTTC
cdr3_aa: CASSSNGGVETQYF

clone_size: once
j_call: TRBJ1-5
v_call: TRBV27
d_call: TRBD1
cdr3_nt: TGTGCCAGCAGTTTAGGGACAGGGTCCCAGCCCCAGCATTTT
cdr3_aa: CASSLGTGSQPQHF

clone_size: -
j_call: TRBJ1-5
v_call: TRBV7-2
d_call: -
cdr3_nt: TGTGCCAGCAGCTTAGAAGGGCACAATAGCAATCAGCCCCAGCATTTT
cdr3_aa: CASSLEGHNSNQPQHF

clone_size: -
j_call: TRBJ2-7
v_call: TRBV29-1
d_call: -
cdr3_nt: TGCAGCTTCGGGAAACTTAGACCCTACGAGCAGTACTTC
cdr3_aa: CSFGKLRPYEQYF

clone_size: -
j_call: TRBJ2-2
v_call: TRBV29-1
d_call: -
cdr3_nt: TGCAGCGTCCATGACACCGGGGAGCTGTTTTTT
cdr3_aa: CSVHDTGELFF

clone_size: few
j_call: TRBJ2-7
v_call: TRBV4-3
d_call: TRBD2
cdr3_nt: TGCGCCAGCAGCCAAGATCCGCTAGCGGGTGGCGAGCAGTACTTC
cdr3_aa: CASSQDPLAGGEQYF

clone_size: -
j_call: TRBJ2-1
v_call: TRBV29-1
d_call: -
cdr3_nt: TGCAGCGTTGAAGATAGCTGGAAATCCAATGAGCAGTTCTTC
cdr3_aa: CSVEDSWKSNEQFF

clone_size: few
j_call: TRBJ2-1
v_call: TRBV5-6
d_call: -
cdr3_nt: TGTGCCAGCAGCTTAGGAGGGATTAGCACCTACTCCTACAATGAGCAGTTCTTC
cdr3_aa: CASSLGGISTYSYNEQFF

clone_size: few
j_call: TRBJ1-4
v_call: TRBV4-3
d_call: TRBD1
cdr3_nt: TGCGCCAGCAGCCAAGATCCATTGGGACAGAGAGCAACTAATGAAAAACTGTTTTTT
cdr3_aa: CASSQDPLGQRATNEKLFF

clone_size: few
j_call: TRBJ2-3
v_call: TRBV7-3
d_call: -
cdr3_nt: TGTGCCAGCAGCACACTAGGGACGCAGTATTTT
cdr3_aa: CASSTLGTQYF

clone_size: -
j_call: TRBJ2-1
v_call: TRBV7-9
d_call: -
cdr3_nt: TGTGCCAGCAGCCATGATAACTGGTTCAATGAGCAGTTCTTC
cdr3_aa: CASSHDNWFNEQFF

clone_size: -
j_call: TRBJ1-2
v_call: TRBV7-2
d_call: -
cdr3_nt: TGTGCCAGCAAACGCGGCGGGGGCGAGGTGAATAGTGGCTACACCTTC
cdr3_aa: CASKRGGGEVNSGYTF

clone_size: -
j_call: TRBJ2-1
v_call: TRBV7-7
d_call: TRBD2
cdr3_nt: TGTGCTAGCAGCCCGGGGGGGCCAGGGTACAATGAGCAGTTCTTC
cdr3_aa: CASSPGGPGYNEQFF

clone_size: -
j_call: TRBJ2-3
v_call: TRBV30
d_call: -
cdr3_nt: TGTGCCTGGAGTGTCTCGACCGGGGATACGCAGTATTTT
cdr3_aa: CAWSVSTGDTQYF

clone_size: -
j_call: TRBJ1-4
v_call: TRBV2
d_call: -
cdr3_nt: TGTGCCAGCAGTGTGGTCGAAAAACTGTTTTTT
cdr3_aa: CASSVVEKLFF

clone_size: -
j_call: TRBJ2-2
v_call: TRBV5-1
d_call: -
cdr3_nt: TGCGCCAGCAGCTTGGACAGCGGAAGCACCGGGGAGCTGTTTTTT
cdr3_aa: CASSLDSGSTGELFF

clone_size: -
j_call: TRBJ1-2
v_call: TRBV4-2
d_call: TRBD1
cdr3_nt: TGTGCCAGCAGCCAGGGTGGGGGACAGGTTCATGGCTACACCTTC
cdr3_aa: CASSQGGGQVHGYTF

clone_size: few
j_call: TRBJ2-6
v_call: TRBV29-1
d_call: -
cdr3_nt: TGCAGCGTTTCACAGTCGTCTGGGGCCAACGTCCTGACTTTC
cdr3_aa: CSVSQSSGANVLTF

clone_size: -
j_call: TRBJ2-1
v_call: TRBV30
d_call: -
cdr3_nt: TGTGCCTGGAGCCGGGGGCCGGATGAGCAGTTCTTC
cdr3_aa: CAWSRGPDEQFF

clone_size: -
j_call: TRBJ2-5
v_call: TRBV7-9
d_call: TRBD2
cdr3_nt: TGTGCCAGCAGCCTAACCCCGGGACTAGCGGAGACCCAGTACTTC
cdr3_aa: CASSLTPGLAETQYF

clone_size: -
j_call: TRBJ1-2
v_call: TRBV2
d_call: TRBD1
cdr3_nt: TGTGCCAGCAGTTGGGACAGGGGAAACTATGGCTACACCTTC
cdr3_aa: CASSWDRGNYGYTF

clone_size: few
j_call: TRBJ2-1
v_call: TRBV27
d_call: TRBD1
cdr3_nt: TGTGCCAGCAGTTTAGTCCTGGGACAGGGGATCGAGCAGTTCTTC
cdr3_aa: CASSLVLGQGIEQFF

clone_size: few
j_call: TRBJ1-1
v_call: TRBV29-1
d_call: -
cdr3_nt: TGCAGCGTTGGGATCCAGCTGAACACTGAAGCTTTCTTT
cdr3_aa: CSVGIQLNTEAFF

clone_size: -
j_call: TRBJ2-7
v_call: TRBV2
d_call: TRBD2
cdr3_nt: TGTGCCAGCAGTGCCACTAGCGGGTCCTACGAGCAGTACTTC
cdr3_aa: CASSATSGSYEQYF

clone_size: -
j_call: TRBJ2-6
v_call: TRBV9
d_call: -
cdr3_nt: TGTGCCAGCAGCGTAGAATCTGGGGCCAACGTCCTGACTTTC
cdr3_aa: CASSVESGANVLTF

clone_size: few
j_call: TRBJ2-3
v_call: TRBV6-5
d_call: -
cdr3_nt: TGTGCCAGCGGATTGGAGGATACGCAGTATTTT
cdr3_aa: CASGLEDTQYF

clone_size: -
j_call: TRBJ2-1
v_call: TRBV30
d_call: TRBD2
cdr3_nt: TGTGCCTGGAGACCGACTAGCGGGATCTACAATGAGCAGTTCTTC
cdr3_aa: CAWRPTSGIYNEQFF

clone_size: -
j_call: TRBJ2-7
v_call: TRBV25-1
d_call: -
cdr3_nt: TGTGCCAGCGCGGACCGTCAATCCTACGAGCAGTACTTC
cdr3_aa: CASADRQSYEQYF

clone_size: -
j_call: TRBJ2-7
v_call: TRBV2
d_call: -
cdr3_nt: TGTGCCAGCAGTGCGTTGCACTACGAGCAGTACTTC
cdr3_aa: CASSALHYEQYF

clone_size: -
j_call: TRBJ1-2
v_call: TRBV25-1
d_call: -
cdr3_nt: TGTGCCAGCAGAGGTCCGGTGGATCGGTATGGCTACACCTTC
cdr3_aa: CASRGPVDRYGYTF

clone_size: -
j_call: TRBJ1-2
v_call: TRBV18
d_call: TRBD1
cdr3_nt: TGTGCCAGCTCACCTTCGACAGGGAACTATGGCTACACCTTC
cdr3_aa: CASSPSTGNYGYTF